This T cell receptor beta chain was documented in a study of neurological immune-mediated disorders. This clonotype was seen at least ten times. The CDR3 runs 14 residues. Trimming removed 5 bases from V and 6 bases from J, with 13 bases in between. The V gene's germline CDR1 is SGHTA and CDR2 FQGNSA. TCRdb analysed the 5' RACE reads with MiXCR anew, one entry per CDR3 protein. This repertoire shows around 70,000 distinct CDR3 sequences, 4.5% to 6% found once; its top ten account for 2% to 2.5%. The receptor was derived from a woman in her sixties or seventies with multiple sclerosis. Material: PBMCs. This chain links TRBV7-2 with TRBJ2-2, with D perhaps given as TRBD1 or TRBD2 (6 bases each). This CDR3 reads CASSRPRGPGELFF. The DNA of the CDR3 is TGTGCCAGCAGCCGACCCCGGGGGCCCGGGGAGCTGTTTTTT.